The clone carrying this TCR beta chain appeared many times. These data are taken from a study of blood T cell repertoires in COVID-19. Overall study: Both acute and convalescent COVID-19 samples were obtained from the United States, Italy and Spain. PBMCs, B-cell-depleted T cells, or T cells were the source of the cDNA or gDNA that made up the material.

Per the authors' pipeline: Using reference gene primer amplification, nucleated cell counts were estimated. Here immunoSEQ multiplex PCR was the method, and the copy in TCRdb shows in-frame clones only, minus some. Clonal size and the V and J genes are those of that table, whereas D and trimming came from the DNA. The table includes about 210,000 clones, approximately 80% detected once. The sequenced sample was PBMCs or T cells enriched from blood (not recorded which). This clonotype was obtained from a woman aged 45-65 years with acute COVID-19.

The chain's CDR3 is CASSSQGYGYTF. The CDR3 nucleotides read TGTGCCAGCAGCTCGCAGGGGTATGGCTACACCTTC. V and J are TRBV28 and TRBJ1-2, with D possibly being TRBD1 (6 bases). Trimming shortened V by 6 bases and J by 5 bases, and 10 bases separated the two germline ends. Germline V gene sequence: CDR1 MDHEN, CDR2 SYDVKM. This CDR3 comprises 12 residues.